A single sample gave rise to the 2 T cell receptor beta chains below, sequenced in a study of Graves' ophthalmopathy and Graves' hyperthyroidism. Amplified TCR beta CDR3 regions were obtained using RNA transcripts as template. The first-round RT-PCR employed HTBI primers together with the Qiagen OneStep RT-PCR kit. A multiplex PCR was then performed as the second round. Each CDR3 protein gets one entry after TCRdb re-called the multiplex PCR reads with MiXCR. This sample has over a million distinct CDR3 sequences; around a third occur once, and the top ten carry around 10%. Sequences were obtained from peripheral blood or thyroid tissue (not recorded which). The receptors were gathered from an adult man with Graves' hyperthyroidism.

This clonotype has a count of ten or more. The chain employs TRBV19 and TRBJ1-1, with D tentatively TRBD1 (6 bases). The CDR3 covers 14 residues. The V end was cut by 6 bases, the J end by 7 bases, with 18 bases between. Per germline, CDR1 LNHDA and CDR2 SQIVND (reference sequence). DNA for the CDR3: TGTGCCAGTAGCGTACAGGGAGGGGTGGTTGAAGCTTTCTTT. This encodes CASSVQGGVVEAFF.

The CDR3 nucleotides read TGTGCCAGCAGTTTAAAACGGGGCTCAGGTTCACCCCTCCACTTT. It is translated as CASSLKRGSGSPLHF. The V and J genes are TRBV12-3 or TRBV12-4 and TRBJ1-6; possibly TRBD1 for D (5 bases). V lost 2 bases and J lost 9, with 14 bases in between. The CDR3 is made up of 15 amino acids.